This entry features one T cell receptor (beta chain) sequence. This specimen comes from a study of blood T cell repertoires in COVID-19. About the study: Acute-phase and convalescent COVID-19 samples originated in the United States, Italy and Spain. From T cells, B-cell-depleted T cells, or PBMCs came the material, which was cDNA or gDNA.

Trimming left V 3 bases short and J 4 bases short, with 10 bases between. Germline V lookup: CDR1 MNHNS, CDR2 SASEGT. The CDR3 has 14 residues. Authors' processing steps: Reference gene primer amplification in the assay estimated nucleated cell counts. Only in-frame clones appear in the TCRdb table, and some are missing; sequencing was by immunoSEQ multiplex PCR. That table is the source of V, J and clone size, and D and trimming were worked out from the DNA. The sample contains about 74,000 clones, 90% of which appear only once. This TCR was recovered from a human donor in a cohort sampled during active COVID-19. The rearrangement links TRBV6-1 to TRBJ2-1; D gene uncertain. The sample was peripheral blood. The CDR3, as DNA: TGTGCCAGCAGTGAGAGCCTACCTTACAATGAGCAGTTCTTC. This encodes CASSESLPYNEQFF.